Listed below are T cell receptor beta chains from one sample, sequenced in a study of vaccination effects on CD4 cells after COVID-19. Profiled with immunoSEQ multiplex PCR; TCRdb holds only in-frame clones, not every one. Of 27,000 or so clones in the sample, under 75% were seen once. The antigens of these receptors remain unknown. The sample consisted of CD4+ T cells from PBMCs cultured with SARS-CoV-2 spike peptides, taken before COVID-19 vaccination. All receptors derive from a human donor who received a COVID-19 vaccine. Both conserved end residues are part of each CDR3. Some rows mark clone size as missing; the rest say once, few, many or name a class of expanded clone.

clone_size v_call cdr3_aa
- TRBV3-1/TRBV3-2 CASSQGLASGGVNEQFF
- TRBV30 CAWSLGGTDTQYF
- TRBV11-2 CASTQAPGLAGWQETQYF
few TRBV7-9 CASSPRGGLNEKLFF
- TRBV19 CASSQGGDSPLHF
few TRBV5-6 CASSLAGPGANVLTF
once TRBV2 CASKAGELYNEQFF
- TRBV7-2 CASSVQLYEQYF
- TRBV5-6 CASSLYGQGQQPQHF
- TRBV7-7 CASSLWRSETQYF
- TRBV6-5 CASSMLDVNTEAFF
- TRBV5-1 CATGITSEYNEQFF
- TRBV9 CASSTGGSYEQYF
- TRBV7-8 CASSFSATLPPEKLFF
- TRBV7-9 CARFYNEQFF
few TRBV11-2 CASSRGEGNNEQFF
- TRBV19 CASSKPSHRTGNLGKLYEQYF